This entry describes one T cell receptor beta chain. Time point here: patch test 3, about 24 weeks after DPC sensitization. Specified treatment: therapeutic diphenylcyclopropenone sensitization with weekly scalp DPC. Someone pulled total RNA out of unfractionated whole blood. The data originate from a study of human T cells and chemical hapten exposure. What the library attached to individual cDNA molecules were unique molecular identifiers. TCRdb called the RACE reads again in MiXCR, with one record for every CDR3 protein. The data show roughly 38,000 distinct CDR3 sequences, more than 8% seen once. V lost 4 bases to trimming and J lost 0 bases, with 21 bases between them. CDR3 length: 18 residues. Germline CDR1 and CDR2: LGHNA and YNFKEQ.

The sample in question was whole blood, obtained in connection with sensitization to the hapten diphenylcyclopropenone (DPC). The gene calls are TRBV4-2 and TRBJ1-2, with D unresolved. This TCR came from a man aged 45-65 years with alopecia areata. Some clones in this sample may be carry-over from other donors' samples. The CDR3: CASSPTSPKANANYGYTF. The CDR3 bases are TGTGCCAGCAGCCCGACAAGCCCGAAGGCCAACGCTAACTATGGCTACACCTTC.